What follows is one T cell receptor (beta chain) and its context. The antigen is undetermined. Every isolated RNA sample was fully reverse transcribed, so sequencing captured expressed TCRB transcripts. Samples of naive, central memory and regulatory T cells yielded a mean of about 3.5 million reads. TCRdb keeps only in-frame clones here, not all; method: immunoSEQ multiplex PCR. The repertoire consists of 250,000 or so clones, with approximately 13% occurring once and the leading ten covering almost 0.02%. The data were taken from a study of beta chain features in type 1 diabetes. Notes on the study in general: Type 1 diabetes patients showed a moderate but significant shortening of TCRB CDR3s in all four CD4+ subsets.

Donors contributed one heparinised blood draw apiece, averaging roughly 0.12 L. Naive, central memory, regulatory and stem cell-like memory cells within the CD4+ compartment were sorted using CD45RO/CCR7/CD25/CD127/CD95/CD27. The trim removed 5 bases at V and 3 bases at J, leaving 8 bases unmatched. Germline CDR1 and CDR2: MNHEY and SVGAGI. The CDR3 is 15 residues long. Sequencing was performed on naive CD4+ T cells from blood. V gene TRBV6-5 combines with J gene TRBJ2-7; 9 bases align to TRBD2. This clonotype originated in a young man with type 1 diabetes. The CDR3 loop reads CASSPLAGRYYEQYF. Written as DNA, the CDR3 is TGTGCCAGCAGTCCGCTAGCGGGACGATACTACGAGCAGTACTTC.